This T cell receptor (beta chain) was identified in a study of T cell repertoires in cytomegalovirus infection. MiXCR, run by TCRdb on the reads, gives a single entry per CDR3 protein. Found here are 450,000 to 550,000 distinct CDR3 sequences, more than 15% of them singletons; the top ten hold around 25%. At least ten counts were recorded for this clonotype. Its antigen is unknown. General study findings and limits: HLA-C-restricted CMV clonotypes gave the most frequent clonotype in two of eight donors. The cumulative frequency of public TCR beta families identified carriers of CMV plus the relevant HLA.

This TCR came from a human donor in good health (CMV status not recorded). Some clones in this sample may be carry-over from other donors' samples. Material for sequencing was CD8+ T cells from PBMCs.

The CDR3 loop is CASSPPRGLEQYF. CDR3 sequence (DNA): TGTGCCAGCAGCCCACCCCGGGGGCTCGAGCAGTACTTC. The chain employs TRBV7-9 and TRBJ2-7, with D possibly called TRBD1 or TRBD2 (6 bases each). The CDR3 consists of 13 residues. Germline V lookup: CDR1 SEHNR, CDR2 FQNEAQ (reference sequence). The V and J ends lost 5 bases and 6 bases respectively, with 14 bases between them.